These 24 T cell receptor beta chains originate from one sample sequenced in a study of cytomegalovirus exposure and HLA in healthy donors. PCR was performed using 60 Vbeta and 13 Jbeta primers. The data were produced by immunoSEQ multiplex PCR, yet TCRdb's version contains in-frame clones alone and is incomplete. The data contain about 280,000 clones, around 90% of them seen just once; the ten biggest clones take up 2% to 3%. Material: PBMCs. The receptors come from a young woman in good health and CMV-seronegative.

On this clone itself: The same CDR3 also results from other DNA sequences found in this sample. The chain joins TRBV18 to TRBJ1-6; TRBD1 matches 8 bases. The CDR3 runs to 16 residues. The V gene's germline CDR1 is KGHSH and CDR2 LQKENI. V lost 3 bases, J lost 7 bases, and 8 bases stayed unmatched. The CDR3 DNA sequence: TGTGCCAGCTCACCGCGAGGACAGGGTGAAAATTCACCCCTCCACTTT. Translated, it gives CASSPRGQGENSPLHF.

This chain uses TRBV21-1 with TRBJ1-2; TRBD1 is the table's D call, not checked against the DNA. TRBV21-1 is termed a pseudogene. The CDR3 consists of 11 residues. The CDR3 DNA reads TGTGCCAGCAGGAGGGGGCGTGGAGGTGGGTTC. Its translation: CASRRGRGGGF.

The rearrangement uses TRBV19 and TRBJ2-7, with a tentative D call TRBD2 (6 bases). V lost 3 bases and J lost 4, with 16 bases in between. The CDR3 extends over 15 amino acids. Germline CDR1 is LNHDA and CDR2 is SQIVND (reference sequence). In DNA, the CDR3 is TGTGCCAGTAGTATGTCGCTGGAGGGGCCTTACGAGCAGTACTTC. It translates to CASSMSLEGPYEQYF.

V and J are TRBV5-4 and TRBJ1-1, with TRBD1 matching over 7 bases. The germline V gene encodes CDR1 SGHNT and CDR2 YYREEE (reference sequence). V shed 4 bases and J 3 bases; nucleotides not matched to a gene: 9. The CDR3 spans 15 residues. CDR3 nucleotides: TGTGCCAGCAGCCCGAGCCCAGACAGGGACACTGAAGCTTTCTTT. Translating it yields CASSPSPDRDTEAFF.

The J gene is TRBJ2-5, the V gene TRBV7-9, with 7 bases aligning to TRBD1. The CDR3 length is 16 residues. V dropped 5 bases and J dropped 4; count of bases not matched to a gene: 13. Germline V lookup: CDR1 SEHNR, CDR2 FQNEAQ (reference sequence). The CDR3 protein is CASSGTGVLALETQYF. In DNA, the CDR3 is TGTGCCAGCAGCGGAACAGGGGTTTTGGCGTTAGAGACCCAGTACTTC.

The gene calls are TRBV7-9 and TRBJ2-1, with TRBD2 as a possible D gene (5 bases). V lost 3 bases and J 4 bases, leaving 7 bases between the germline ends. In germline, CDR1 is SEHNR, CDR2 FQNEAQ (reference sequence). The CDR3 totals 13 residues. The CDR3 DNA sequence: TGTGCCAGCAGCTTGGACTCTTACAATGAGCAGTTCTTC. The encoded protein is CASSLDSYNEQFF.

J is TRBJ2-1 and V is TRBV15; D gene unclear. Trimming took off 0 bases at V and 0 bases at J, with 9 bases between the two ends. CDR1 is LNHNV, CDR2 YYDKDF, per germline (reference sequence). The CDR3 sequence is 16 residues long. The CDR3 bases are TGTGCCACCAGCAGAGATTATTTTAACTCCTACAATGAGCAGTTCTTC. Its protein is CATSRDYFNSYNEQFF.

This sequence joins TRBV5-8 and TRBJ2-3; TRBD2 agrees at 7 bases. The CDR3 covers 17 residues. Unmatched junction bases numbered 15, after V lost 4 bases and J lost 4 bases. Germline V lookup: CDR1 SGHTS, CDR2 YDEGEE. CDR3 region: CASSPIGRTSRPDTQYF. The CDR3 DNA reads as TGTGCCAGCAGCCCGATCGGGCGGACTAGTCGCCCAGATACGCAGTATTTT.

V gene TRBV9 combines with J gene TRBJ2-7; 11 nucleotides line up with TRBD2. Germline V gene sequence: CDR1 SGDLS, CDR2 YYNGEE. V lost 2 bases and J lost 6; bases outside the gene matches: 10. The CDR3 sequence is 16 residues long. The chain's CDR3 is CASSVATSGGLPEQYF. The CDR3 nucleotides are TGTGCCAGCAGCGTCGCAACTAGCGGGGGCCTTCCCGAGCAGTACTTC. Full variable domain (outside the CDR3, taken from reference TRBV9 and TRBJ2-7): DSGVTQTPKHLITATGQRVTLRCSPRSGDLSVYWYQQSLDQGLQFLIQYYNGEERAKGNILERFSAQQFPDLHSELNLSSLELGDSALYFCASSVATSGGLPEQYFGPGTRLTVT.

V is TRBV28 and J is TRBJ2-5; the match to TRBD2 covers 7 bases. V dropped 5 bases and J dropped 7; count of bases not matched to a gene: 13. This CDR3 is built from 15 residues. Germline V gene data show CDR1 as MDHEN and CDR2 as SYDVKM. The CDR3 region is CASSAPGVGGRTQYF. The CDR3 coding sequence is TGTGCCAGCAGTGCACCTGGGGTGGGGGGGAGGACCCAGTACTTC.

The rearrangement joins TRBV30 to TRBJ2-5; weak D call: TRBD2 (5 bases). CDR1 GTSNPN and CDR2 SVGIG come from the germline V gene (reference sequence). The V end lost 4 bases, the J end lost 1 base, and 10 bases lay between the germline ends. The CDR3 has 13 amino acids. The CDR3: CAWTSGVQETQYF. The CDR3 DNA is TGTGCCTGGACCAGCGGTGTCCAAGAGACCCAGTACTTC.

In nucleotides, the CDR3 is TGTGCCAGTAAGGAGTTCTCTGGAAACACCATATATTTT. Amino acid sequence: CASKEFSGNTIYF. The V and J genes are TRBV19 and TRBJ1-3; no clear D gene. CDR3 size: 13 residues. The V gene's germline CDR1 is LNHDA and CDR2 SQIVND (reference sequence). V lost 7 bases and J 0 bases, leaving 7 bases between the germline ends. The variable domain in full, completed from reference TRBV19 and TRBJ1-3, reads DGGITQSPKYLFRKEGQNVTLSCEQNLNHDAMYWYRQDPGQGLRLIYYSQIVNDFQKGDIAEGYSVSREKKESFPLTVTSAQKNPTAFYLCASKEFSGNTIYFGEGSWLTVV.

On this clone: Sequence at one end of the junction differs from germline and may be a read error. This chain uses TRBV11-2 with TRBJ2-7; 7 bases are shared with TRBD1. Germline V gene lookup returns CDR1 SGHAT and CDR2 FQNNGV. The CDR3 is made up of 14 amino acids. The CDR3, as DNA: TGTGCCCGCAGGGGGAGTCCCACGGCGCACGAGCAGTACTTC. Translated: CARRGSPTAHEQYF.

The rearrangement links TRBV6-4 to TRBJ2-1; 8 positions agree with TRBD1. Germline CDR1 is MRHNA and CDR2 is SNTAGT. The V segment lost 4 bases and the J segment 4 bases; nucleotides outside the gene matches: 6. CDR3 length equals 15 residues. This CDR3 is CASSAEGQAYNEQFF. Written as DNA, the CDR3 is TGTGCCAGCAGTGCTGAGGGACAGGCTTACAATGAGCAGTTCTTC.

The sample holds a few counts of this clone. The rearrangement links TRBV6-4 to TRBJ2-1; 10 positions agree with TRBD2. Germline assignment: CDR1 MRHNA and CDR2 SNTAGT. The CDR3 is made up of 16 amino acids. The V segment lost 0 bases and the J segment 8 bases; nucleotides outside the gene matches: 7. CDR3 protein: CASSDSTAGGLDEQFF. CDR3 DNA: TGTGCCAGCAGTGACTCGACAGCGGGGGGGCTGGATGAGCAGTTCTTC.

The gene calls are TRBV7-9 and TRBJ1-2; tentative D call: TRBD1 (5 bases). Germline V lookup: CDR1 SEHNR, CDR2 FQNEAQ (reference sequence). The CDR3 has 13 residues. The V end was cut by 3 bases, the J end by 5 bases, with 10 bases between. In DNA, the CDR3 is TGTGCCAGCAGCTTCCCGGGGGGTTATGGCTACACCTTC. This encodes CASSFPGGYGYTF.

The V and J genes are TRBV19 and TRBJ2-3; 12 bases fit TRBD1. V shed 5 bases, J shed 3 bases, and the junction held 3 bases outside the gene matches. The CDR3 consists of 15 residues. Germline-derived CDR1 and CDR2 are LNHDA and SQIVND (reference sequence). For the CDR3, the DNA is TGTGCCAGTAGTCCGGGACAGGGGGCGACAGATACGCAGTATTTT. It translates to CASSPGQGATDTQYF. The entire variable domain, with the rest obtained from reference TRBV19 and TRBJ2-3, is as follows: DGGITQSPKYLFRKEGQNVTLSCEQNLNHDAMYWYRQDPGQGLRLIYYSQIVNDFQKGDIAEGYSVSREKKESFPLTVTSAQKNPTAFYLCASSPGQGATDTQYFGPGTRLTVL.

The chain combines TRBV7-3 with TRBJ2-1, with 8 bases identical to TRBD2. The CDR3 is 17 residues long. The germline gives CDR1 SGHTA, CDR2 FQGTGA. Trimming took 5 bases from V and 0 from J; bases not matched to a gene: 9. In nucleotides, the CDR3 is TGTGCCAGCAGCCCAAGGCGGGGGGCCAGCTCCTACAATGAGCAGTTCTTC. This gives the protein CASSPRRGASSYNEQFF.

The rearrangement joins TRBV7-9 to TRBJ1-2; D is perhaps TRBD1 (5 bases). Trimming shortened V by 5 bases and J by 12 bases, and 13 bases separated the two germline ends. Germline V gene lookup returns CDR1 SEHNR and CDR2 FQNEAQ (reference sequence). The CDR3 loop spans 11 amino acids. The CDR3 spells CASSQGTENTF. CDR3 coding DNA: TGTGCCAGCAGCCAGGGAACGGAAAACACCTTC.

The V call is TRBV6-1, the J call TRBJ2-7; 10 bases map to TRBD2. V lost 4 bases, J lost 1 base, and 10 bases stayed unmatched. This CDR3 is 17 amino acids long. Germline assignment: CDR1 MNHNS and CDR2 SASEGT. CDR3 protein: CASSAPISSGGSYEQYF. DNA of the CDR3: TGTGCCAGCAGTGCGCCCATCTCTAGCGGGGGATCCTACGAGCAGTACTTC.

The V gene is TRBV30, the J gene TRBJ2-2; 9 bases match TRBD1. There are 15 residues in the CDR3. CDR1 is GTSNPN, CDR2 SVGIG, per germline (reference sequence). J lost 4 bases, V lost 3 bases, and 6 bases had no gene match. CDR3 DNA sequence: TGTGCCTGGAGGGGGGGACAGGGTATCACCGGGGAGCTGTTTTTT. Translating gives CAWRGGQGITGELFF.

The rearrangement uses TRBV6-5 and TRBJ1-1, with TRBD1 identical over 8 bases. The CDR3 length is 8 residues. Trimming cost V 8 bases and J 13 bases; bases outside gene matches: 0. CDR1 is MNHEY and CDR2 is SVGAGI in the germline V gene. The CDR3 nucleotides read TGTGCCAGCGGGACAGGTTTCTTT. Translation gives CASGTGFF.

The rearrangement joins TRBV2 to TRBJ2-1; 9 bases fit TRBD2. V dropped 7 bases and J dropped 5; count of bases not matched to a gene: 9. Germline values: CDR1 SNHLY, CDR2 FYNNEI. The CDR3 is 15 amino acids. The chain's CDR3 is CASNLKRGDNNEQFF. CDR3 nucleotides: TGTGCCAGCAACTTGAAGCGGGGGGACAACAATGAGCAGTTCTTC. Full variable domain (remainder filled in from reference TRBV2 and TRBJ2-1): EPEVTQTPSHQVTQMGQEVILRCVPISNHLYFYWYRQILGQKVEFLVSFYNNEISEKSEIFDDQFSVERPDGSNFTLKIRSTKLEDSAMYFCASNLKRGDNNEQFFGPGTRLTVL.

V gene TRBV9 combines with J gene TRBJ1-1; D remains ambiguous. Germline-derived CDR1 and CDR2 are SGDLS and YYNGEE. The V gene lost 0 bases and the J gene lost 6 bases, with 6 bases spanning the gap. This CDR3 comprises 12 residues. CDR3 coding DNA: TGTGCCAGCAGCGTAGGAAGCTCTGAAGCTTTCTTT. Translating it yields CASSVGSSEAFF.